Presented here are 24 T cell receptor beta chains from one specimen sequenced in a study of cytomegalovirus exposure and HLA in healthy donors. PCR primers comprised 60 Vbeta and 13 Jbeta primers. Method: immunoSEQ multiplex PCR; TCRdb's copy keeps in-frame clones and lacks some. The repertoire holds some 120,000 clones, with approximately 85% as singletons. Material for sequencing was PBMCs. These receptors originate from a woman in her twenties or thirties in good health and CMV-seropositive.

The chain employs TRBV6-1 and TRBJ1-1; weak D call: TRBD1 (6 bases). Trimming left V 3 bases short and J 8 bases short, with 13 bases between. This CDR3 is 13 amino acids long. The germline gives CDR1 MNHNS, CDR2 SASEGT. The CDR3: CASSEWTEGEAFF. CDR3 in DNA: TGTGCCAGCAGTGAGTGGACAGAGGGGGAAGCTTTCTTT.

The gene calls are TRBV27 and TRBJ1-1; TRBD1 agrees at 9 bases. CDR1 is MNHEY and CDR2 is SMNVEV in the germline V gene (reference sequence). The CDR3 runs 15 residues. V lost 5 bases, J lost 4 bases, and 8 bases stayed unmatched. CDR3 in amino acids: CASSVGQGGSTEAFF. CDR3 coding DNA: TGTGCCAGCAGTGTGGGACAGGGTGGGAGCACTGAAGCTTTCTTT.

As to this clone: A junction end diverges from the germline sequence, so it may reflect a read error. The chain uses TRBV7-9 and TRBJ2-7, with D tentatively TRBD1 (6 bases). Germline V CDR1 and CDR2: SEHNR, FQNEAQ (reference sequence). The CDR3 covers 14 residues. The CDR3: CSSSFTGSSYEQYF. For the CDR3, the DNA is TGTTCCAGCAGCTTTACAGGGAGCTCCTACGAGCAGTACTTC. Full variable domain (missing parts from reference TRBV7-9 and TRBJ2-7): DTGVSQNPRHKITKRGQNVTFRCDPISEHNRLYWYRQTLGQGPEFLTYFQNEAQLEKSRLLSDRFSAERPKGSFSTLEIQRTEQGDSAMYLCSSSFTGSSYEQYFGPGTRLTVT.

This clone was observed once. The chain couples TRBV6-5 to TRBJ1-5; D uncertain. The CDR3 length is 14 residues. Trimming shortened V by 8 bases and J by 4 bases, and 15 bases separated the two germline ends. Germline V CDR1 and CDR2: MNHEY, SVGAGI. CDR3 nucleotide sequence: TGTGCCAGCCGCCCTAGGCGGGGAAATCAGCCCCAGCATTTT. Translation gives CASRPRRGNQPQHF.

V is TRBV2 and J is TRBJ2-7; 11 bases fit TRBD1. Per germline, CDR1 SNHLY and CDR2 FYNNEI. This CDR3 comprises 14 residues. V shed 5 bases and J 4 bases; nucleotides not matched to a gene: 4. CDR3 residues: CASSRTGGPYEQYF. The CDR3, as DNA: TGTGCCAGCAGTCGGACAGGGGGCCCGTACGAGCAGTACTTC.

CDR3: CASSEGGENLGGNQPQHF. The CDR3 DNA is TGTGCCAGCAGTGAGGGAGGTGAGAACCTCGGTGGCAATCAGCCCCAGCATTTT. The chain carries TRBV6-4 and TRBJ1-5, with no clear D. Germline V gives CDR1 MRHNA, CDR2 SNTAGT. V shed 3 bases and J shed 2 bases, with 20 bases lying between them. This CDR3 region has 18 residues.

A few counts support this clone. The gene calls are TRBV7-9 and TRBJ1-1, with a tentative D call TRBD1 (6 bases). This CDR3 comprises 15 residues. The ends were cut back, 6 bases at V and 4 bases at J, with 18 bases in the middle. Germline V CDR1 and CDR2: SEHNR, FQNEAQ (reference sequence). Here the CDR3 DNA reads TGTGCCAGCAGTCCCGGGGGGGCTAAGGGCACTGAAGCTTTCTTT. Translating it yields CASSPGGAKGTEAFF.

This clone was counted once. The CDR3 bases are TGTGCCAGCAGCCTCCCTCCCGAGCGGGGGGTCTACGAGCAGTACTTC. The encoded protein is CASSLPPERGVYEQYF. V usage is TRBV4-2 and J usage is TRBJ2-5; 9 bases fit TRBD2. Matching the DNA end better, TRBJ2-7 makes the J call doubtful. Germline values: CDR1 LGHNA, CDR2 YNFKEQ. The CDR3 contains 16 residues.

In nucleotides, the CDR3 is TGTGCCAGTAACCGACAGGGGGCGGATGAAAAACTGTTTTTT. Translation: CASNRQGADEKLFF. The rearrangement joins TRBV19 to TRBJ1-4, with 10 bases lining up with TRBD1. V lost 7 bases and J lost 6; bases outside the gene matches: 5. The CDR3 contains 14 residues. The V gene's germline CDR1 is LNHDA and CDR2 SQIVND (reference sequence).

The genes are TRBV6-1 and TRBJ2-1, with a tentative D call TRBD1 (6 bases). This CDR3 comprises 14 residues. The germline CDR1 and CDR2 sequences are MNHNS and SASEGT. Trimming pared 5 bases from V and 7 bases from J, leaving 15 bases between. CDR3 bases: TGTGCCAGCAGTCCAATACTAACAGGGAATGAGCAGTTCTTC. Translation gives CASSPILTGNEQFF.

This clone was picked up a small number of times. The chain has TRBV15 and TRBJ2-7; the D is unclear. V was pared by 1 base and J by 5 bases, with 9 bases between. CDR3 length: 13 amino acids. Germline V lookup: CDR1 LNHNV, CDR2 YYDKDF (reference sequence). The CDR3 DNA follows: TGTGCCACCAGCAGAGGGCAGATCGACGAGCAGTACTTC. This translates into CATSRGQIDEQYF.

V gene TRBV6-1 combines with J gene TRBJ2-5; 10 bases align to TRBD2. Per the germline V gene, CDR1 is MNHNS and CDR2 is SASEGT. J was trimmed by 5 bases and V by 8 bases; bases with no gene match: 8. This CDR3 contains 14 residues. The CDR3 sequence is CASFSGGAEETQYF. DNA of the CDR3: TGTGCCAGCTTCAGCGGGGGGGCCGAGGAGACCCAGTACTTC.

The chain joins TRBV28 to TRBJ2-1, with 8 bases identical to TRBD1. V lost 6 bases to trimming and J lost 6 bases; unmatched junction nucleotides: 7. CDR1 and CDR2 from the germline V gene are MDHEN and SYDVKM. CDR3 size: 14 residues. The CDR3 region is CASRVGQGANEQFF. The CDR3 bases are TGTGCCAGCAGGGTGGGGCAGGGGGCCAATGAGCAGTTCTTC.

The V and J genes are TRBV9 and TRBJ2-7, with 10 bases identical to TRBD1. V was clipped by 3 bases and J by 3 bases; unmatched bases: 9. CDR3 size: 16 residues. Germline CDR1 is SGDLS and CDR2 is YYNGEE. The CDR3 loop is CASSAGEGQGVYEQYF. The CDR3 DNA reads as TGTGCCAGCAGCGCCGGAGAAGGACAGGGGGTCTACGAGCAGTACTTC.

This chain connects TRBV4-1 to TRBJ2-2; 7 nucleotides line up with TRBD1. Losses at the gene ends were 4 bases for V and 7 bases for J; bases not matched to a gene: 9. The germline V gene encodes CDR1 MGHRA and CDR2 YSYEKL. The CDR3 totals 15 residues. The CDR3 DNA reads as TGCGCCAGCAGCCCAATAGACAGGGAGCACGGGGAGCTGTTTTTT. It yields the protein CASSPIDREHGELFF.

The chain uses TRBV5-1 and TRBJ2-1; 13 nucleotides agree with TRBD2. Germline CDR1 is SGHRS and CDR2 is YFSETQ. J was trimmed by 5 bases and V by 4 bases; bases with no gene match: 6. This CDR3 is 16 amino acids long. CDR3 sequence reads: CASSPLTSGGHNEQFF. DNA of the CDR3: TGCGCCAGCAGCCCCCTGACTAGCGGGGGGCACAATGAGCAGTTCTTC.

This chain connects TRBV7-2 to TRBJ1-5; the D is unclear. CDR3 length: 12 amino acids. Germline lookup yields CDR1 SGHTA and CDR2 FQGNSA. Deletions cut 1 base from V and 8 bases from J, with 6 bases between. CDR3 sequence reads: CASSLGTEPQHF. Written as DNA, the CDR3 is TGTGCCAGCAGCTTAGGAACTGAGCCCCAGCATTTT.

The genes are TRBV5-5 and TRBJ1-4; TRBD1 aligns across 8 bases. With V trimmed by 4 bases and J by 4 bases, 3 bases remained unmatched. The CDR3 is 14 residues long. CDR1 is SGHKS and CDR2 is YYEKEE in the germline V gene (reference sequence). The CDR3 sequence is CASSTGGYNEKLFF. Here the CDR3 DNA reads TGTGCCAGCAGCACAGGGGGTTATAATGAAAAACTGTTTTTT.

As to this clone: Compared with germline, one end of the junction differs, possibly owing to a read error. J is TRBJ1-5 and V is TRBV6-4; D unclear. Germline CDR1 is MRHNA and CDR2 is SNTAGT. This CDR3 is 14 amino acids long. CDR3 in amino acids: CASSDSAGNQPQHF. CDR3 nucleotides: TGTGCCAGCAGTGACTCGGCAGGCAACCAGCCCCAGCATTTT.

The chain carries TRBV2 and TRBJ2-2, with a tentative D call TRBD1 (6 bases). The germline V gene has CDR1 SNHLY and CDR2 FYNNEI. Between the trimmed V and J ends, which lost 6 bases and 2 bases, there was a span of 7 bases. The CDR3 extends over 13 amino acids. CDR3 sequence reads: CASRDSNTGELFF. The CDR3 bases are TGTGCCAGCAGGGACAGTAACACCGGGGAGCTGTTTTTT.

This clone was detected only once. The chain employs TRBV9 and TRBJ2-3, with D maybe TRBD1 (5 bases). Per the germline V gene, CDR1 is SGDLS and CDR2 is YYNGEE. The CDR3 loop spans 18 amino acids. V was shortened by 0 bases and J by 0 bases, with 17 bases between the two germline ends. The chain's CDR3 is CASSVGRGSLTSTDTQYF. The DNA for the CDR3 is TGTGCCAGCAGCGTAGGAAGGGGTTCCCTTACTAGCACAGATACGCAGTATTTT.

The CDR3 region has the DNA TGCGCCAGCAGCTTGTGGGCTCTTGGGACAGGGGGTAATTCACCCCTCCACTTT. Its translation: CASSLWALGTGGNSPLHF. The V call is TRBV5-1, the J call TRBJ1-6; TRBD1 matches 11 bases. The CDR3 runs 18 residues. Germline CDR1 is SGHRS and CDR2 is YFSETQ. Losses at the gene ends were 1 base for V and 6 bases for J; bases not matched to a gene: 9.

The gene calls are TRBV5-1 and TRBJ1-1; perhaps TRBD1 as D (6 bases). The germline V gene has CDR1 SGHRS and CDR2 YFSETQ. Trimming stripped 4 bases from V and 3 bases from J, with 10 bases between. The CDR3 length is 13 residues. In DNA form, the CDR3 reads TGCGCCAGCAGCGGCTACAGGGACACTGAAGCTTTCTTT. It encodes CASSGYRDTEAFF.

The gene calls are TRBV6-5 and TRBJ2-3, with D uncertain. Germline lookup yields CDR1 MNHEY and CDR2 SVGAGI. The CDR3 runs 15 residues. V was clipped by 0 bases and J by 0 bases, with 7 bases between them. Written as DNA, the CDR3 is TGTGCCAGCAGTTACTCGGGCCCTAGCACAGATACGCAGTATTTT. It yields the protein CASSYSGPSTDTQYF.